The clone carrying this T cell receptor beta chain appeared many times. What it binds is not known. A roughly 9.7 ml volume of fresh peripheral blood provided the PBMCs. The data were taken from a study of T cells in Graves' hyperthyroidism and ophthalmopathy. Looking at the study overall: Before any treatment, at initial diagnosis, peripheral blood was collected. Study-wide results and caveats: Ophthalmopathy was separated from stable hyperthyroidism by a 13 V-J model. The model forecast ophthalmopathy, anticipating it by a median around 6.5 months before onset.

Amplification of TCR beta CDR3 regions was performed using RNA transcripts as template. Carried out on the TCR CDR3, a first-round RT-PCR used the HTBI primer set. TCRdb re-derived calls from the multiplex PCR reads in MiXCR, one entry per CDR3 protein. The table has around 690,000 distinct CDR3 sequences, roughly a sixth seen once. This TCR was recovered from a man aged 45-60 years with Graves' hyperthyroidism. Sequencing was carried out using blood.

The CDR3 protein is CASSPGRRQGWRYEQYF. The CDR3 DNA sequence: TGTGCCAGCAGCCCGGGCCGCCGACAGGGGTGGAGGTACGAGCAGTACTTC. The V and J genes are TRBV7-2 and TRBJ2-7; 8 positions match TRBD1. The CDR3 consists of 17 residues. CDR1 and CDR2 from the germline V gene are SGHTA and FQGNSA. Trimming at V came to 5 bases and at J to 4 bases, leaving 16 bases not matched to a gene.